The TCR beta chain under discussion was sequenced for a study of T cells in Graves' hyperthyroidism and ophthalmopathy. General observations from the study: Ophthalmopathy was distinguished from stable hyperthyroidism by 13 V-J signatures.

Of note for this clonotype: No antigen is known for it.

Authors of the study amplified TCR beta CDR3 regions from RNA transcripts. The HTBI primer set drove a first-round RT-PCR of the TCR CDR3. MiXCR was run by TCRdb on the multiplex PCR reads, yielding one entry per CDR3 protein. The table includes around 400,000 distinct CDR3 sequences, roughly 15% detected once. The germline gives CDR1 MNHEY, CDR2 SVGAGI. The CDR3 length is 14 residues. Trimming shortened V by 2 bases and J by 7 bases, and 14 bases separated the two germline ends. The TCR originated in a woman aged 55-70 years with Graves' ophthalmopathy. Sample: blood. The rearrangement joins TRBV6-5 to TRBJ2-5; perhaps TRBD1 as D (5 bases). DNA for the CDR3: TGTGCCAGCAGTTACGAGGACACCGCCCTGACCCAGTACTTC. It encodes CASSYEDTALTQYF.